The T cell receptor (beta chain) under discussion was sequenced for a study of blood T cell repertoires in COVID-19. Study background: Italy, Spain and the United States were the sources of the convalescent and acute COVID-19 samples.

Some clones are missing from TCRdb's copy, which holds only in-frame ones; the method was immunoSEQ multiplex PCR. Of 150,000 to 200,000 clones listed, over 80% are singletons. This CDR3 has 16 residues. CDR1 is LGHDT, CDR2 YNNKEL, per germline (reference sequence). Trimming cost V 0 bases and J 7 bases, with 15 bases left between them. The TCR sequence derives from a man aged 30-40 years with COVID-19, enrolled during active disease. Material for sequencing was peripheral blood. This chain connects TRBV3-1 (or the pseudogene TRBV3-2) to TRBJ1-4, with a possible D match to TRBD1 (5 bases). CDR3: CASSQDGGDGGEKLFF. In DNA form, the CDR3 reads TGTGCCAGCAGCCAAGATGGCGGGGACGGAGGTGAAAAACTGTTTTTT.